This paragraph covers one TCR beta chain sequence. Here immunoSEQ multiplex PCR was the method, and the copy in TCRdb shows in-frame clones only, minus some. Of approximately 340,000 clones in the sample, over 80% are singletons; the top ten hold roughly 8.9%. The sample originates from a study of blood T cell repertoires in COVID-19. For the study at large: The origin of the acute and convalescent COVID-19 samples was the United States, Italy and Spain.

This CDR3 contains 17 residues. The germline gives CDR1 LNHDA, CDR2 SQIVND (reference sequence). Trimming cost V 0 bases and J 7 bases, with 19 bases left between them. The source is a man between 25 and 39 years old with COVID-19, enrolled during active disease. J is TRBJ1-5 and V is TRBV19, with D tentatively TRBD1 (5 bases). The sample was peripheral blood. CDR3 bases: TGTGCCAGTAGTATAGATCTTGGGGCAGGGTTAAGGCAGCCCCAGCATTTT. Protein product: CASSIDLGAGLRQPQHF.